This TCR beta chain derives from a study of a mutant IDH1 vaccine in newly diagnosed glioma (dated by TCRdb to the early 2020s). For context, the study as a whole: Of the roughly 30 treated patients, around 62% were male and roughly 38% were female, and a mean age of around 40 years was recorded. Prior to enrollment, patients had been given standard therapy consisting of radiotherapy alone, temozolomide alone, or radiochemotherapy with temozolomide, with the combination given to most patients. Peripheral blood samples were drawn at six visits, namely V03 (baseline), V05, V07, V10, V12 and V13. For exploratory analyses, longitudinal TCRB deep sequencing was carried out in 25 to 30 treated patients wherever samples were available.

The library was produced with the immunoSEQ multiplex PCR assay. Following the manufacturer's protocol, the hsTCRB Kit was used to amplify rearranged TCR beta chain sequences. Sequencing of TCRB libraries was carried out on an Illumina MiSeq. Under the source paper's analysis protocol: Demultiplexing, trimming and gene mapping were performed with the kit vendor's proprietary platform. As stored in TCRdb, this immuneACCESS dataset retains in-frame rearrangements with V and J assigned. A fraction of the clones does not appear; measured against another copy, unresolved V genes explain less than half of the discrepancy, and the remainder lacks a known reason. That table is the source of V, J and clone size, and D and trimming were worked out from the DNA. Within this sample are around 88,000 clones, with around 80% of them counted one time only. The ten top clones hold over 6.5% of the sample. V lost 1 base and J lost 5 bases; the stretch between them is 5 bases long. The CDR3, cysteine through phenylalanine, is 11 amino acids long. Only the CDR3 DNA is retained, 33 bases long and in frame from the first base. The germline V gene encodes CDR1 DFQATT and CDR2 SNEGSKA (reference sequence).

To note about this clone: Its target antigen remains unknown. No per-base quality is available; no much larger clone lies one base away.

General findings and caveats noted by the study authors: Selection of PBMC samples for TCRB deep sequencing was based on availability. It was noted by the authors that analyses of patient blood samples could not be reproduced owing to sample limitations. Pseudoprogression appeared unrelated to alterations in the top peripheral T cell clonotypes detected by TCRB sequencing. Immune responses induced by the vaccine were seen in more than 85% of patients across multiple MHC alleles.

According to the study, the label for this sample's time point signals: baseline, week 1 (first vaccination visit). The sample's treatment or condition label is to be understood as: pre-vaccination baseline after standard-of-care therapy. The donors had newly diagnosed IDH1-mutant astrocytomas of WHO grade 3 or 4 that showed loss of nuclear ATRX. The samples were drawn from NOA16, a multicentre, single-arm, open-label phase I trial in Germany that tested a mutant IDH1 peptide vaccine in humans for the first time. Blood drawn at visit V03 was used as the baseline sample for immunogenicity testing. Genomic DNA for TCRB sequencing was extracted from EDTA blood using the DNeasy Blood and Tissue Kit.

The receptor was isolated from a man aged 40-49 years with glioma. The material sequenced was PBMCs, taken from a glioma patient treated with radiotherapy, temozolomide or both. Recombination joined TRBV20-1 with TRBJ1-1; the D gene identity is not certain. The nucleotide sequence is TGCAGTGCTAGAGGTAGAACTGAAGCTTTCTTT. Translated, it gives CSARGRTEAFF.